Below, 16 T cell receptor beta chains from the same sample are listed, as sequenced in a study of blood T cell repertoires in COVID-19. Using immunoSEQ multiplex PCR, the repertoire was profiled, and TCRdb retains in-frame clones only, with some absent. The data contain 250,000 to 300,000 clones, around 90% of them singletons. Sequencing was performed on PBMCs or T cells enriched from blood (not recorded which). Source of these receptors: a human donor in a cohort exposed to, infected with or recovered from COVID-19 (not recorded which). The donor label of this sample is uncertain.

The chain links TRBV11-3 to TRBJ2-7; tentatively, D is TRBD2 (6 bases). V was clipped by 4 bases and J by 6 bases, with 16 bases between them. Germline V gene lookup returns CDR1 SGHNT and CDR2 YENEEA. The CDR3 has 14 amino acids. The CDR3 sequence: CASSSRDGSGEQYF. CDR3 in DNA: TGTGCCAGCAGCTCCCGGGACGGGAGCGGCGAGCAGTACTTC.

The rearrangement joins TRBV5-1 to TRBJ1-4; D gene ambiguous. Germline CDR1 SGHRS, CDR2 YFSETQ. The CDR3 is made up of 15 amino acids. V was trimmed by 3 bases and J by 1 base, leaving 10 bases between them. CDR3 nucleotides: TGCGCCAGCAGCTCCTCCGGAGGAACTAATGAAAAACTGTTTTTT. Encoded protein: CASSSSGGTNEKLFF.

For this clone: The sample holds other DNA sequences that translate to the same CDR3. The chain links TRBV6-6 to TRBJ1-2; D is unclear. Germline V CDR1 and CDR2: MNHNY, SVGAGI (reference sequence). The CDR3 is 15 residues long. V was pared by 0 bases and J by 2 bases, with 10 bases between. CDR3 sequence: CASSYSAGPNYGYTF. The CDR3 nucleotides are TGTGCCAGCAGTTACTCGGCAGGTCCGAACTATGGCTACACCTTC.

The V and J genes are TRBV4-1 and TRBJ2-3; possible D gene TRBD1, 7 bases. V gave up 3 bases and J gave up 4 bases, with 17 bases separating them. The germline V gene encodes CDR1 MGHRA and CDR2 YSYEKL. The CDR3 runs 16 residues. The CDR3 coding sequence is TGCGCCAGCAGCCAGACTGGAGGGGGCAGCGCAGATACGCAGTATTTT. Protein product: CASSQTGGGSADTQYF.

The chain links TRBV19 to TRBJ1-5, with 7 bases that match TRBD1. Germline trimming cut 4 bases from V and 3 bases from J; bases unmatched to any gene: 9. Germline V CDR1 and CDR2: LNHDA, SQIVND (reference sequence). This CDR3 has 16 amino acids. In nucleotides, the CDR3 is TGTGCCAGTAGTACCAGACAGGGTTCGGCCAATCAGCCCCAGCATTTT. It is translated as CASSTRQGSANQPQHF.

This clone was seen a single time. This chain uses TRBV7-9 with TRBJ2-2; 7 positions match TRBD1. CDR3 size: 14 residues. J gave up 3 bases and V 6 bases, and 4 bases lay outside the gene matches. Germline V lookup: CDR1 SEHNR, CDR2 FQNEAQ (reference sequence). CDR3 bases: TGTGCCAGCAGGCCAACAGGGGACACCGGGGAGCTGTTTTTT. Encoded protein: CASRPTGDTGELFF.

This clone was observed once. The chain employs TRBV5-4 and TRBJ1-3; TRBD1 might be the D (5 bases). The CDR3 is 15 amino acids. V lost 2 bases and J lost 2, with 11 bases in between. CDR1 and CDR2 from the germline V gene are SGHNT and YYREEE (reference sequence). CDR3 amino acids: CASSFYTGPGNTIYF. DNA for the CDR3: TGTGCCAGCAGCTTCTACACAGGCCCTGGAAACACCATATATTTT.

The chain carries TRBV10-3 and TRBJ1-1; D possibly corresponds to TRBD1 (5 bases). The CDR3 covers 15 residues. In germline, CDR1 is ENHRY, CDR2 SYGVKD. V lost 8 bases and J lost 0, with 16 bases in between. The CDR3 DNA sequence: TGTGCCATCGGCGACCCAGGGTTCATGAACACTGAAGCTTTCTTT. Translation gives CAIGDPGFMNTEAFF.

V is TRBV6-2 or TRBV6-3 and J is TRBJ1-5, with 12 bases fitting TRBD1. The germline CDR1 and CDR2 sequences are MNHEY and SVGEGT. The CDR3 totals 16 residues. V dropped 5 bases and J dropped 7; count of bases not matched to a gene: 9. Here the CDR3 reads CASSPGQGAAWQPQHF. CDR3 bases: TGTGCCAGCAGTCCGGGACAGGGGGCAGCGTGGCAGCCCCAGCATTTT.

CDR3 residues: CASSGPASVGEQFF. The DNA for the CDR3 is TGTGCCAGCAGCGGACCCGCTAGCGTGGGTGAGCAGTTCTTC. The chain couples TRBV9 to TRBJ2-1, with D maybe TRBD2 (6 bases). The CDR3 is 14 residues long. Trimming pared 3 bases from V and 9 bases from J, leaving 16 bases between. Germline V gene sequence: CDR1 SGDLS, CDR2 YYNGEE.

A few counts support this clone. This sequence joins TRBV3-1 (or the pseudogene TRBV3-2) and TRBJ2-7, with 11 bases aligning to TRBD2. V shed 5 bases, J shed 3 bases, and the junction held 6 bases outside the gene matches. The CDR3 length is 15 residues. CDR1 is LGHDT, CDR2 YNNKEL, per germline (reference sequence). The CDR3 sequence is CASSLRLAGNYEQYF. The CDR3 DNA follows: TGTGCCAGCAGCTTACGACTAGCGGGGAACTACGAGCAGTACTTC.

V usage is TRBV11-2 and J usage is TRBJ1-1, with a possible D match to TRBD1 (5 bases). Germline lookup yields CDR1 SGHAT and CDR2 FQNNGV. The CDR3 totals 15 residues. V gave up 3 bases and J gave up 2 bases, with 13 bases separating them. Written as DNA, the CDR3 is TGTGCCAGCAGCTTCGGGACTGATTTCAACACTGAAGCTTTCTTT. It codes for CASSFGTDFNTEAFF. The full variable domain, rest sourced from reference TRBV11-2 and TRBJ1-1, is EAGVAQSPRYKIIEKRQSVAFWCNPISGHATLYWYQQILGQGPKLLIQFQNNGVVDDSQLPKDRFSAERLKGVDSTLKIQPAKLEDSAVYLCASSFGTDFNTEAFFGQGTRLTVV.

The chain recombines TRBV30 with TRBJ2-6; D remains ambiguous. Trimming cost V 3 bases and J 2 bases, with 5 bases left between them. CDR1 GTSNPN and CDR2 SVGIG come from the germline V gene (reference sequence). The CDR3 sequence is 13 residues long. The CDR3 sequence: CAWSRTGANVLTF. CDR3 bases: TGTGCCTGGAGCCGTACTGGGGCCAACGTCCTGACTTTC.

The chain couples TRBV7-2 to TRBJ1-2; a possible D gene is TRBD1 (6 bases). Trimming removed 1 base from V and 4 bases from J, with 10 bases in between. Germline lookup yields CDR1 SGHTA and CDR2 FQGNSA. The CDR3 has 14 residues. CDR3 DNA: TGTGCCAGCAGCTTAGAGGGGGGGCTCTATGGCTACACCTTC. It encodes CASSLEGGLYGYTF.

V and J are TRBV11-2 and TRBJ2-7, with D hard to call. The CDR3 loop spans 13 amino acids. Trimming left V 3 bases short and J 2 bases short, with 8 bases between. From germline, CDR1 is SGHAT and CDR2 FQNNGV. Written as DNA, the CDR3 is TGTGCCAGCAGCTTTAGCCTAGCCTACGAGCAGTACTTC. Protein sequence: CASSFSLAYEQYF.

The chain employs TRBV24-1 and TRBJ2-2, with TRBD1 identical over 9 bases. The J segment lost 7 bases and the V segment lost 3 bases, leaving 5 bases of the junction unmatched. Per germline, CDR1 KGHDR and CDR2 SFDVKD. This CDR3 is 15 amino acids long. CDR3 in amino acids: CATSDPGTGHGELFF. DNA of the CDR3: TGTGCCACCAGTGATCCCGGGACAGGGCACGGGGAGCTGTTTTTT.